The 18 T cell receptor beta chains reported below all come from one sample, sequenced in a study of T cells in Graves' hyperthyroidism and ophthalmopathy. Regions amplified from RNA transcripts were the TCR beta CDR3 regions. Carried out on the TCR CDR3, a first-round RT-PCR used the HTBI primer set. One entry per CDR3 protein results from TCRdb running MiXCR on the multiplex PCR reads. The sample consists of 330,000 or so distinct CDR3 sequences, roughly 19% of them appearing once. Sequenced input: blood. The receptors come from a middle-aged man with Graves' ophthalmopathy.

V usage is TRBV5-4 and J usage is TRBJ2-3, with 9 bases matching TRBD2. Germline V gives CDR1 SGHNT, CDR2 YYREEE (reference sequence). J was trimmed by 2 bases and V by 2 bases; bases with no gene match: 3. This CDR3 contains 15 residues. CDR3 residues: CASSFAGGYTDTQYF. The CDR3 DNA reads TGTGCCAGCAGCTTCGCGGGAGGGTACACAGATACGCAGTATTTT.

The CDR3 loop is CSVGRANYNEQFF. As DNA, the CDR3 is TGCAGCGTTGGCAGGGCGAACTACAATGAGCAGTTCTTC. This chain links TRBV29-1 with TRBJ2-1; tentatively, D is TRBD1 (5 bases). V was cut by 4 bases and J by 3 bases, with 10 bases left in between. CDR1 and CDR2 from the germline V gene are SQVTM and ANQGSEA. This CDR3 is built from 13 residues.

CDR3 loop: CASGLGEYGYTF. The CDR3 coding sequence is TGTGCCAGCGGACTCGGCGAGTATGGCTACACCTTC. V is TRBV2 and J is TRBJ1-2; D gene uncertain. The V and J ends lost 8 bases and 5 bases respectively, with 12 bases between them. This CDR3 comprises 12 residues. Germline assignment: CDR1 SNHLY and CDR2 FYNNEI.

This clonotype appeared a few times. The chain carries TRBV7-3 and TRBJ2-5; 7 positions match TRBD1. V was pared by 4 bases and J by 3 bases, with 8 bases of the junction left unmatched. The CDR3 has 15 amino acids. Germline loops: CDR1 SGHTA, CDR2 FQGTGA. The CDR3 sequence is CASSSTPGQKETQYF. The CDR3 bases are TGTGCCAGCAGCTCCACACCGGGACAGAAAGAGACCCAGTACTTC. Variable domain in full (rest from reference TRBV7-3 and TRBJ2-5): GAGVSQTPSNKVTEKGKYVELRCDPISGHTALYWYRQSLGQGPEFLIYFQGTGAADDSGLPNDRFFAVRPEGSVSTLKIQRTERGDSAVYLCASSSTPGQKETQYFGPGTRLLVL.

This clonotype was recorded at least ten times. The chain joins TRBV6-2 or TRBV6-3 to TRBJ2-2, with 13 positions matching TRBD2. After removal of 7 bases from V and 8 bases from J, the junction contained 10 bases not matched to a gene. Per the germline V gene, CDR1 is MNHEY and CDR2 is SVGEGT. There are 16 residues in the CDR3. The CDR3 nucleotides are TGTGCCAGCACCAAACCCGGGACTAGCGGGACGGGGGAGCTGTTTTTT. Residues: CASTKPGTSGTGELFF.

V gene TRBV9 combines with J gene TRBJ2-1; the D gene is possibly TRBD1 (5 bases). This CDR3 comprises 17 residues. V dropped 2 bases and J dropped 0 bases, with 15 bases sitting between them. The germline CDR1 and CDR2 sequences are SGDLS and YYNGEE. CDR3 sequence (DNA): TGTGCCAGCAGCGTGACCAACAGGAGATTCTCCTACAATGAGCAGTTCTTC. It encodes CASSVTNRRFSYNEQFF.

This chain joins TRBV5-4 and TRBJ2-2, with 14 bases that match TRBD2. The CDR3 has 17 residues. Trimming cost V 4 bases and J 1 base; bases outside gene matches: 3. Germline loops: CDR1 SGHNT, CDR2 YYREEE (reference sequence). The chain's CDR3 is CASSPGLAGVNTGELFF. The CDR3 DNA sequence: TGTGCCAGCAGCCCGGGACTAGCGGGAGTGAACACCGGGGAGCTGTTTTTT.

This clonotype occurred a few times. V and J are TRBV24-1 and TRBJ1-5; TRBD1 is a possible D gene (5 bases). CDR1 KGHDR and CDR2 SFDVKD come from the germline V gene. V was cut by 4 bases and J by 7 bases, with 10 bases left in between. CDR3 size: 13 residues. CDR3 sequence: CATSEPGGQPQHF. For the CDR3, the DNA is TGTGCCACCAGTGAGCCGGGGGGACAGCCCCAGCATTTT.

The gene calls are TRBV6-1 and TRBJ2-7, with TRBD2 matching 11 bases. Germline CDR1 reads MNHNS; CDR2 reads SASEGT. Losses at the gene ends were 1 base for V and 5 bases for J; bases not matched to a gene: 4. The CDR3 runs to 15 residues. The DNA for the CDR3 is TGTGCCAGCAGTGAAGAAACTAGCGGGAGCCACGAGCAGTACTTC. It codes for CASSEETSGSHEQYF.

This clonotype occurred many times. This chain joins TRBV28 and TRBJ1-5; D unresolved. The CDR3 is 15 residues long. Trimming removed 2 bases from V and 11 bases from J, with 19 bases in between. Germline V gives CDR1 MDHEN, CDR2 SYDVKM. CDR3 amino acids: CASSLTRGSAGSQHF. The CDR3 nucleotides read TGTGCCAGCAGTTTAACACGCGGCAGCGCGGGGTCCCAGCATTTT.

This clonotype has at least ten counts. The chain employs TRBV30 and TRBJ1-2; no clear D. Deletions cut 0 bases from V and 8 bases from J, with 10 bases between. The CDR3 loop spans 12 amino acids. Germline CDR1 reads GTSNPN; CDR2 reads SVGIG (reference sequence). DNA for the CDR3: TGTGCCTGGAGTGTGGCAGAGGGAGGCTACACCTTC. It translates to CAWSVAEGGYTF.

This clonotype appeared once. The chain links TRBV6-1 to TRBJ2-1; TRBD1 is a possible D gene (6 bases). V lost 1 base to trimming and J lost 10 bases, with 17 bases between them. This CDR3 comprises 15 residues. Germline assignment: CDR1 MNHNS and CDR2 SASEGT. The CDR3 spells CASSEETGGLAEQFF. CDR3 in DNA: TGTGCCAGCAGTGAAGAGACAGGTGGACTCGCCGAGCAGTTCTTC.

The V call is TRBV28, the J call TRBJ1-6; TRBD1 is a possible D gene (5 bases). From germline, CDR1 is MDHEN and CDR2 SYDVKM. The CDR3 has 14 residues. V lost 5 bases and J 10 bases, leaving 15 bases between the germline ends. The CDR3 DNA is TGTGCCAGCAGTCTCCCCCGGGGCAACTCACCCCTCCACTTT. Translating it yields CASSLPRGNSPLHF.

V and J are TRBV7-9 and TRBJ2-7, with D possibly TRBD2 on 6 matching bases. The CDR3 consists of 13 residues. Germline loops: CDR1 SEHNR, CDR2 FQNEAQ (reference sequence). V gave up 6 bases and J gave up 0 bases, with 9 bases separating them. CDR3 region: CASRSDYSYEQYF. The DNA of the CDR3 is TGTGCCAGCAGGTCGGACTACTCCTACGAGCAGTACTTC. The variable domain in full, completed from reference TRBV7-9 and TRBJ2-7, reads DTGVSQNPRHKITKRGQNVTFRCDPISEHNRLYWYRQTLGQGPEFLTYFQNEAQLEKSRLLSDRFSAERPKGSFSTLEIQRTEQGDSAMYLCASRSDYSYEQYFGPGTRLTVT.

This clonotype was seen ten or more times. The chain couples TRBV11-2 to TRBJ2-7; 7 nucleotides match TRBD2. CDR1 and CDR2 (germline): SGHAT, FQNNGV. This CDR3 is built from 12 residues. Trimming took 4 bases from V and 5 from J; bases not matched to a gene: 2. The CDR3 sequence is CASSYGGNEQYF. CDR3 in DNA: TGTGCCAGCAGCTACGGGGGGAACGAGCAGTACTTC.

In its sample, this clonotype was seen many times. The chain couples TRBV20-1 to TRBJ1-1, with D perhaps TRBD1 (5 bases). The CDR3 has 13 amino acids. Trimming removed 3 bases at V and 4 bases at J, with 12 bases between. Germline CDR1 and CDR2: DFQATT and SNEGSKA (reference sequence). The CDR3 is CSASRGGGTEAFF. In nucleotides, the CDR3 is TGCAGTGCTAGCCGGGGGGGGGGCACTGAAGCTTTCTTT.

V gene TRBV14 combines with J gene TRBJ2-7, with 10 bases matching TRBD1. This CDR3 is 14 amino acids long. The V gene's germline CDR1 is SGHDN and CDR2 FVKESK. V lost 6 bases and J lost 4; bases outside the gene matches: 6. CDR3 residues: CASRQTGGLYEQYF. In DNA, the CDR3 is TGTGCCAGCAGACAGACAGGGGGCTTGTACGAGCAGTACTTC.

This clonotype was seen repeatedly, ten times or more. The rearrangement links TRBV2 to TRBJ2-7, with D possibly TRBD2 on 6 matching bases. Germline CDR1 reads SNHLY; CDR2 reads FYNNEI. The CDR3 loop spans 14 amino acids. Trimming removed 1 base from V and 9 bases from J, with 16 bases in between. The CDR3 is CASSEGTTSSGQYF. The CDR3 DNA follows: TGTGCCAGCAGTGAAGGGACAACCAGTAGCGGGCAGTACTTC.